The TCR beta chain under discussion was sequenced for a study of cytomegalovirus exposure and HLA in healthy donors. Study summary: A preliminary data release comprised roughly 85 million unique TCRs obtained from HLA-typed donors.

The CDR3 sequence is 16 residues long. V was clipped by 2 bases and J by 2 bases; unmatched bases: 6. Germline V gives CDR1 MNHEY, CDR2 SMNVEV (reference sequence). The PCR used 60 Vbeta and 13 Jbeta primers. Sequencing used immunoSEQ multiplex PCR; TCRdb keeps in-frame clones, though not all of them. The sample holds tens of thousands of clones; just over 65% are singletons and the top ten take approximately 11%. Points on this clone: The antigen is not known.

Overall study findings and caveats: Prior analysis indicated that the majority of TCR beta V segments exhibited productivity approximately 90% or approximately 30% of the time. One cluster of highly shared sequence variants probably arose as a sequencing artifact. Researchers had no immune exposure information except CMV serostatus available.

The chain employs TRBV27 and TRBJ2-1; the match to TRBD2 covers 7 bases. This clonotype originated in a woman under 40 in good health and CMV-seronegative. Sequenced: PBMCs. This CDR3 reads CASSLTKRGPYNEQFF. The CDR3 nucleotides are TGTGCCAGCAGTTTAACTAAGCGGGGACCCTACAATGAGCAGTTCTTC.